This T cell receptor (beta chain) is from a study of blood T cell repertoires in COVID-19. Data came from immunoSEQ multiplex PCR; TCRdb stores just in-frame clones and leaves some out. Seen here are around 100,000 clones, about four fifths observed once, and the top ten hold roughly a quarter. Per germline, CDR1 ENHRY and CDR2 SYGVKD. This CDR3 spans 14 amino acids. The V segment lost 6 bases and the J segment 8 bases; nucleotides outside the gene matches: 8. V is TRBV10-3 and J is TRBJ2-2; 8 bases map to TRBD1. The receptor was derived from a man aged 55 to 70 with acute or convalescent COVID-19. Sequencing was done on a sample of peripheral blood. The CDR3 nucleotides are TGTGCCATCAGAAGGCAGGGGGCCGGAGGGGAGCTGTTTTTT. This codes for CAIRRQGAGGELFF.